What follows are 19 T cell receptor beta chains derived from one specimen sequenced in a study of OX40 agonist ivuxolimab in advanced cancers. Repertoires were generated with immunoSEQ multiplex PCR, while TCRdb's copy carries only in-frame clones and drops some. The data contain around 20,000 clones, about 76% of them seen just once; the ten biggest clones take up roughly a quarter. Specimen: CD4+ or CD8+ T cells sorted from blood, collected in a trial of the OX40 agonist ivuxolimab. The receptors were sampled from an adult with an advanced solid tumor such as melanoma, head and neck, liver or kidney cancer.

This clone came up once. This chain connects TRBV27 to TRBJ2-5; 12 positions agree with TRBD2. J gave up 4 bases and V 6 bases, and 6 bases lay outside the gene matches. CDR3 length: 15 residues. The V gene's germline CDR1 is MNHEY and CDR2 SMNVEV (reference sequence). Here the CDR3 reads CASRNLAGGTETQYF. CDR3 in DNA: TGTGCCAGCAGGAACCTAGCGGGGGGGACAGAGACCCAGTACTTC.

This chain links TRBV7-8 with TRBJ2-1; the match to TRBD1 covers 7 bases. The V gene's germline CDR1 is SGHVS and CDR2 FQNEAQ. V gave up 5 bases and J gave up 7 bases; unmatched junction bases: 5. This CDR3 is built from 13 residues. CDR3 loop: CASSGRDRNEQFF. The DNA of the CDR3 is TGTGCCAGCAGCGGCCGGGACAGAAATGAGCAGTTCTTC.

The V and J genes are TRBV27 and TRBJ2-7, with D possibly being TRBD1 (5 bases). Germline V gene lookup returns CDR1 MNHEY and CDR2 SMNVEV (reference sequence). Trimming pared 4 bases from V and 3 bases from J, leaving 10 bases between. This CDR3 comprises 13 residues. The CDR3 DNA reads TGTGCCAGCAGTTCCCCCGACAGCTACGAGCAGTACTTC. This translates into CASSSPDSYEQYF.

The rearrangement links TRBV5-6 to TRBJ1-5; 7 bases agree with TRBD1. V shed 4 bases and J 5 bases; nucleotides not matched to a gene: 6. This CDR3 region has 14 residues. Looked up from germline, CDR1 is SGHDT and CDR2 is YYEEEE. CDR3 nucleotide sequence: TGTGCCAGCAGCATAGGGACAGCCCATCAGCCCCAGCATTTT. Protein: CASSIGTAHQPQHF. Drawing the rest from reference TRBV5-6 and TRBJ1-5, the complete variable domain is DAGVTQSPTHLIKTRGQQVTLRCSPKSGHDTVSWYQQALGQGPQFIFQYYEEEERQRGNFPDRFSGHQFPNYSSELNVNALLLGDSALYLCASSIGTAHQPQHFGDGTRLSIL.

This clone was detected once. The chain recombines TRBV27 with TRBJ2-1; 9 bases map to TRBD1. V dropped 5 bases and J dropped 4; count of bases not matched to a gene: 3. CDR3 length: 14 amino acids. Germline V gene lookup returns CDR1 MNHEY and CDR2 SMNVEV (reference sequence). The CDR3: CASSLGTGYNEQFF. For the CDR3, the DNA is TGTGCCAGCAGTCTTGGGACAGGGTACAATGAGCAGTTCTTC.

This chain joins TRBV4-3 and TRBJ1-6; 10 nucleotides line up with TRBD1. CDR3 length: 15 amino acids. Per the germline V gene, CDR1 is LGHNA and CDR2 is YSLEER. The J segment lost 7 bases and the V segment lost 3 bases, leaving 3 bases of the junction unmatched. The CDR3 spells CASSQGTGENSPLHF. The CDR3 region has the DNA TGCGCCAGCAGCCAGGGGACAGGGGAAAATTCACCCCTCCACTTT.

This rearrangement joins TRBV5-6 to TRBJ1-6; D is possibly TRBD1 (6 bases). The germline gives CDR1 SGHDT, CDR2 YYEEEE. This CDR3 comprises 15 residues. V shed 4 bases and J shed 7 bases, with 15 bases lying between them. The CDR3 sequence: CASSVGTPLNSPLHF. CDR3 nucleotide sequence: TGTGCCAGCAGCGTCGGGACACCCTTGAATTCACCCCTCCACTTT.

The chain is built from TRBV2 and TRBJ1-5; no clear D. Looked up from germline, CDR1 is SNHLY and CDR2 is FYNNEI. The CDR3 loop spans 13 amino acids. Trimming removed 3 bases at V and 0 bases at J, with 3 bases between. CDR3: CASSDFSNQPQHF. DNA for the CDR3: TGTGCCAGCAGTGATTTTAGCAATCAGCCCCAGCATTTT.

In its sample, this clone was seen a few times. The J gene is TRBJ1-2, the V gene TRBV9; TRBD1 matches 8 bases. There are 13 residues in the CDR3. The J segment lost 7 bases and the V segment lost 5 bases, leaving 7 bases of the junction unmatched. From germline, CDR1 is SGDLS and CDR2 YYNGEE. In DNA form, the CDR3 reads TGTGCCAGCAGTCCAGGGGGCAGCATTGGCTACACCTTC. It specifies CASSPGGSIGYTF.

This clone has more than one count but fewer than ten. The CDR3 DNA reads as TGTGCCAGCAGCGTAGAGACAGTCGGAGATACGCAGTATTTT. Translated, it gives CASSVETVGDTQYF. The rearrangement joins TRBV9 to TRBJ2-3, with D tentatively TRBD1 (5 bases). The CDR3 runs to 14 residues. The germline V and J ends were trimmed by 0 bases and 5 bases, with 10 bases remaining between them. Germline V gene sequence: CDR1 SGDLS, CDR2 YYNGEE.

This clone is labeled medium-sized. The chain uses TRBV4-1 and TRBJ1-4; no firm D call. CDR3 size: 15 residues. The ends were cut back, 0 bases at V and 3 bases at J, with 8 bases in the middle. From germline, CDR1 is MGHRA and CDR2 YSYEKL. The CDR3 DNA is TGCGCCAGCAGCCAAGAAAACAGTTCTAATGAAAAACTGTTTTTT. As protein: CASSQENSSNEKLFF.

The chain links TRBV14 to TRBJ2-1, with D possibly being TRBD1 (6 bases). V was cut by 2 bases and J by 10 bases, with 15 bases left in between. The germline V gene encodes CDR1 SGHDN and CDR2 FVKESK. The CDR3 has 14 amino acids. CDR3 in amino acids: CASSQFLQGYEQFF. The CDR3 nucleotides are TGTGCCAGCAGCCAATTCTTACAGGGTTACGAGCAGTTCTTC. Full variable domain (remainder filled in from reference TRBV14 and TRBJ2-1): EAGVTQFPSHSVIEKGQTVTLRCDPISGHDNLYWYRRVMGKEIKFLLHFVKESKQDESGMPNNRFLAERTGGTYSTLKVQPAELEDSGVYFCASSQFLQGYEQFFGPGTRLTVL.

This chain joins TRBV18 and TRBJ2-7; D is undetermined. The CDR3 spans 14 residues. Trimming left V 4 bases short and J 2 bases short, with 12 bases between. The germline gives CDR1 KGHSH, CDR2 LQKENI. The CDR3 sequence: CASSRSTQTYEQYF. The CDR3 DNA is TGTGCCAGCTCACGCAGCACCCAGACCTACGAGCAGTACTTC.

This clone was seen a few times. The V gene is TRBV7-8, the J gene TRBJ2-5, with D possibly matching TRBD1 (5 bases). The CDR3 is 13 residues long. V was clipped by 5 bases and J by 5 bases, with 12 bases between them. The germline V gene encodes CDR1 SGHVS and CDR2 FQNEAQ. The CDR3 nucleotides are TGTGCCAGCAGCAGTGACAGTGGGGAGACCCAGTACTTC. The encoded protein is CASSSDSGETQYF.

J is TRBJ1-1 and V is TRBV2, with a tentative D call TRBD1 (6 bases). The CDR3 contains 17 residues. Germline V gene data show CDR1 as SNHLY and CDR2 as FYNNEI. The V end was cut by 5 bases, the J end by 0 bases, with 19 bases between. The CDR3 DNA sequence: TGTGCCAGCAGTCGGTGGACAGCTAAAGCTATGAACACTGAAGCTTTCTTT. It specifies CASSRWTAKAMNTEAFF.

The V and J genes are TRBV11-2 and TRBJ1-3; D might be TRBD1 (5 bases). CDR3 length equals 15 residues. Deletions cut 5 bases from V and 0 bases from J, with 11 bases between. Germline V CDR1 and CDR2: SGHAT, FQNNGV. The CDR3 DNA reads TGTGCCAGCAGCCCGACAGTCAACTCTGGAAACACCATATATTTT. Protein product: CASSPTVNSGNTIYF.

The chain has TRBV7-8 and TRBJ1-1; D ambiguous. The V gene lost 4 bases and the J gene lost 7 bases, with 10 bases spanning the gap. The CDR3 contains 12 residues. Germline assignment: CDR1 SGHVS and CDR2 FQNEAQ. This CDR3 is CASSSVSGEAFF. DNA for the CDR3: TGTGCCAGCAGCTCCGTTTCGGGTGAAGCTTTCTTT.

The chain links TRBV4-1 to TRBJ1-1; D is ambiguous. Germline values: CDR1 MGHRA, CDR2 YSYEKL. This CDR3 contains 15 residues. V gave up 0 bases and J gave up 0 bases, with 8 bases separating them. CDR3 sequence (DNA): TGCGCCAGCAGCCAAGACCGGGGATTGAACACTGAAGCTTTCTTT. Translation gives CASSQDRGLNTEAFF.

The chain has TRBV10-3 and TRBJ1-1; D call uncertain. The germline V gene has CDR1 ENHRY and CDR2 SYGVKD. The CDR3 spans 15 residues. V lost 1 base and J lost 1, with 10 bases in between. Written as DNA, the CDR3 is TGTGCCATCAGTGAGTTGAGGGATTCGAACACTGAAGCTTTCTTT. It codes for CAISELRDSNTEAFF.